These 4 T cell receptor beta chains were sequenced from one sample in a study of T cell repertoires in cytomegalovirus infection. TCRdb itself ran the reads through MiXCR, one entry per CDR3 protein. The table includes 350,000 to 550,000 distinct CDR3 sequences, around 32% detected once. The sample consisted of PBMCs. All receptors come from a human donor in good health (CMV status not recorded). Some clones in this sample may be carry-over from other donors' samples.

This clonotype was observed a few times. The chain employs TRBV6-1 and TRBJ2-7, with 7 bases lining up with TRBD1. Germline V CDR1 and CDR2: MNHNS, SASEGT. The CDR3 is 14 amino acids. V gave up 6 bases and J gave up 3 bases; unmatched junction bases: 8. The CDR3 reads CASRSRGQFYEQYF. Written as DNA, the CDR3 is TGTGCCAGCAGGTCCCGGGGACAGTTCTACGAGCAGTACTTC.

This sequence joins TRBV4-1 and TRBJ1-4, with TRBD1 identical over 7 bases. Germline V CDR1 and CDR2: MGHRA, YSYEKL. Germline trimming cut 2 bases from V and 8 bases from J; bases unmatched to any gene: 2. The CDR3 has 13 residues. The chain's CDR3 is CASSQIRGEKLFF. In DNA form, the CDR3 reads TGCGCCAGCAGCCAAATCAGGGGGGAAAAACTGTTTTTT.

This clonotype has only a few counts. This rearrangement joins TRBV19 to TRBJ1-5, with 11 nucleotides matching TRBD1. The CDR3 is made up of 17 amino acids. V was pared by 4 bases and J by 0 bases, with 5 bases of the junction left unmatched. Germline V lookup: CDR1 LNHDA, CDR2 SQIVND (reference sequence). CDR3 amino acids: CASSTYGQGASNQPQHF. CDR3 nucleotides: TGTGCCAGTAGTACTTACGGACAGGGGGCTAGCAATCAGCCCCAGCATTTT.

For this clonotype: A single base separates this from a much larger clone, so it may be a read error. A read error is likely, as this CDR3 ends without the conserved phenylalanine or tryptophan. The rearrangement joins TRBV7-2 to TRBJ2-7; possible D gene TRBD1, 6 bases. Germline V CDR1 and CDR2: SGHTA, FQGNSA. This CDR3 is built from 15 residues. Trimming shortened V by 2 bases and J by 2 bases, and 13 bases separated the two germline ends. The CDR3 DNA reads TGTGCCAGCAGCTTATTCGGGCAGGGGACCTACGAGCAGTACTTA. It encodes CASSLFGQGTYEQYL.